This T cell receptor (beta chain) was sequenced in a study of blood T cell repertoires in COVID-19 (dated by TCRdb to 2018 to 2021). About the study as a whole: The collaborator samples originated in the United States, Italy and Spain and spanned the acute and convalescent phases of COVID-19. Sample metadata almost always included a de-identified subject ID, COVID-19 status, age in years and sex. The material from the prospective study consisted of cDNA or gDNA derived from T cells, B-cell-depleted T cells, or PBMCs. A freely available public database, intended as a resource for researchers studying the immune response to SARS-CoV-2, is where the repertoires were released. Where HLA class I and class II types were available, the types were taken from metadata supplied by the sample provider, not from assay-based typing. The samples were drawn from the first 160 participants of the ongoing ImmuneRACE study and from more than 1,000 subjects provided by 6 global collaborators. The dataset comprised deeply sampled blood TCRbeta repertoires from subjects exposed to, actively infected with, or recovered from COVID-19.

Relative to germline, V is 5 bases shorter and J is 5 bases shorter, with 10 bases between their ends. The CDR3 measures 13 amino acids from cysteine to phenylalanine. Only the CDR3 region is kept as DNA, spanning 39 bases read in frame from base 1. Sequences LGHDT (CDR1) and YNNKEL (CDR2) are obtained from the germline V gene (reference sequence). One collaborating source in Seattle enrolled patients during active infection and followed them longitudinally through the course of disease. Whole blood was collected in K2EDTA tubes by collaborating institutions according to the institutions' own protocols. For TCRbeta analysis, collaborators shipped samples as frozen whole blood, isolated PBMCs, or DNA extracted from either of those sample types. The immunoSEQ Assay, a bias-controlled multiplex PCR, was used to amplify TCRbeta CDR3 regions from genomic DNA. Concerning the study's data processing: The number of nucleated cells in each sample was estimated from the amplification of reference gene primers within the assay. To quantify the absolute abundance of each unique TCRbeta CDR3 rearrangement, sequence reads were collapsed and filtered. For each sample, productive Simpson clonality was calculated as the square root of Simpson's diversity index over productive rearrangements. Drawn from immuneACCESS, this table holds only the in-frame rearrangements with V and J called that TCRdb kept. Clones are partly lost; checked studies trace under half to an unresolved V gene and leave the rest unexplained. The DNA gave D and trimming, while V, J and clone size come from that table. The sample records fewer than 200,000 clones, roughly 81% of which are singletons. Under 7% of the sample is in the top ten clones.

As concerns this clone: Its antigen is still unknown. No base quality information exists; no much larger clone differs at one position.

General findings and caveats noted by the study authors: How much clinical and demographic metadata was included differed by source and by participant, and the metadata was provided uncurated.

The sequence came from a woman aged 45-65 years with COVID-19, enrolled during active disease. The sample comprised peripheral blood. This sequence uses TRBV3-1 (or the pseudogene TRBV3-2) and TRBJ1-5; TRBD1 is a weak D gene call, 6 bases matching. The nucleotides are TGTGCCAGCAGCAACAACAGGGATCAGCCCCAGCATTTT. Its protein reads: CASSNNRDQPQHF.